This TCR beta chain was sequenced during a study of blood T cell repertoires in COVID-19 (TCRdb year 2020). Study-wide context: Samples covering the acute and convalescent phases of COVID-19 were provided by collaborators in the United States, Italy and Spain. The prospective study material was composed of cDNA or gDNA derived from T cells, B-cell-depleted T cells, or PBMCs. Deeply sampled blood TCRbeta repertoires from subjects exposed to, actively infected with, or recovered from COVID-19 were included in the dataset. The repertoires were released in a freely available public database meant as a resource for research on the immune response to SARS-CoV-2. The samples were drawn from the first 160 participants of the ongoing ImmuneRACE study and from 1,254 subjects provided by 6 global collaborators. The sample metadata nearly always contained a de-identified subject ID, COVID-19 status, age in years and sex. Where available, HLA class I and class II types were obtained from metadata supplied by the sample provider rather than from assay-based typing.

There are 14 amino acids in the CDR3, from cysteine to phenylalanine inclusive. Only the CDR3 DNA is retained, 42 bases long and in frame from the first base. The V end loses 6 bases and the J end loses 3 bases, and a stretch of 15 bases separates them. CDR1 is given as MDHEN and CDR2 as SYDVKM, both from the germline V gene. The collaborating institutions used their own protocols to collect whole blood in K2EDTA tubes. For TCRbeta analysis, collaborators shipped samples as frozen whole blood, isolated PBMCs, or DNA extracted from either of those sample types. What the research found in general, with its limitations: The amount of clinical and demographic metadata varied by source and participant and was provided uncurated.

The immunoSEQ Assay, a bias-controlled multiplex PCR, was used to amplify TCRbeta CDR3 regions from genomic DNA. As for the original processing: The number of nucleated cells in each sample was estimated from the amplification of reference gene primers within the assay. To quantify the absolute abundance of each unique TCRbeta CDR3 rearrangement, sequence reads were collapsed and filtered. For each sample, productive Simpson clonality was calculated as the square root of Simpson's diversity index over productive rearrangements. This is the immuneACCESS table as TCRdb keeps it, with only in-frame sequences that have V and J called. A part of the clones is gone; compared with another copy, unresolved V genes explain less than half, and the rest is unexplained. The DNA gave D and trimming, while V, J and clone size come from that table. For this sample the table gives about 330,000 clones, of which roughly 88% were detected only once. The ten largest clones represent approximately 4% of the sample.

Note on this clone: Its binding antigen is unknown. No quality values exist for individual bases; no much larger clone is one base distant.

The chain is encoded by TRBV28 joined to TRBJ2-7; perhaps TRBD1 is the D gene, with 5 bases matching. The sequenced sample was peripheral blood. This clonotype was obtained from a woman aged 45-59 years with active or convalescent COVID-19. CDR3 loop: CASRLLQGSYEQYF. The nucleotide sequence is TGTGCCAGCAGACTCCTTCAGGGTAGCTACGAGCAGTACTTC.